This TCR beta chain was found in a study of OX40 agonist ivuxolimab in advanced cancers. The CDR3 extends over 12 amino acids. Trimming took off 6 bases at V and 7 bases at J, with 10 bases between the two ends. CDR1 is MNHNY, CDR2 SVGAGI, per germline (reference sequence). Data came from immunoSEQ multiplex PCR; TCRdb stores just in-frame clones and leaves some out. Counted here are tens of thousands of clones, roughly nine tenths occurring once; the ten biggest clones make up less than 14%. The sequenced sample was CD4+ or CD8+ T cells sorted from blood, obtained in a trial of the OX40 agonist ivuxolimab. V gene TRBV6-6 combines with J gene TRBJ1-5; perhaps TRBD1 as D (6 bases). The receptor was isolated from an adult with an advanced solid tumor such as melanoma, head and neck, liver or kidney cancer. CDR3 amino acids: CASSVRGQPQHF. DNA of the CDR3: TGTGCCAGCAGCGTAAGGGGGCAGCCCCAGCATTTT.